The 16 T cell receptor beta chains presented below share a single source sample, sequenced in a study of T cell changes during pregnancy in multiple sclerosis. Method: immunoSEQ multiplex PCR; TCRdb's copy keeps in-frame clones and lacks some. The top ten clones hold under 5% of a sample with under 50,000 clones, over 75% of them seen once. Sequences were derived from CD8+ T cells from peripheral blood mononuclear cells, sampled in the first trimester of pregnancy. The source is a female donor with multiple sclerosis, enrolled in a pregnancy study.

J is TRBJ1-1 and V is TRBV5-5; 7 bases are shared with TRBD1. From germline, CDR1 is SGHKS and CDR2 YYEKEE (reference sequence). The CDR3 is 14 residues long. V was pared by 4 bases and J by 5 bases, with 8 bases of the junction left unmatched. The DNA of the CDR3 is TGTGCCAGCAGCAAAGCAGGGGGAGTTACTGAAGCTTTCTTT. It encodes CASSKAGGVTEAFF.

The J gene is TRBJ1-3, the V gene TRBV4-1, with D perhaps matching TRBD1 (6 bases). V lost 3 bases to trimming and J lost 1 base, with 10 bases between them. The germline V gene has CDR1 MGHRA and CDR2 YSYEKL. The CDR3 length is 15 residues. The CDR3 protein is CASSHRQASGNTIYF. CDR3 in DNA: TGCGCCAGCAGCCACCGACAGGCATCTGGAAACACCATATATTTT.

This clone appeared a single time. The chain couples TRBV6-1 to TRBJ2-7, with 7 positions matching TRBD1. The germline gives CDR1 MNHNS, CDR2 SASEGT. This CDR3 spans 14 amino acids. V was pared by 8 bases and J by 0 bases, with 7 bases of the junction left unmatched. CDR3: CASDRDRVSYEQYF. CDR3 in DNA: TGTGCCAGCGATAGAGACAGGGTCTCCTACGAGCAGTACTTC.

This chain joins TRBV6-1 and TRBJ1-5, with 10 bases that match TRBD1. There are 15 residues in the CDR3. After removal of 7 bases from V and 6 bases from J, the junction contained 9 bases not matched to a gene. Germline V CDR1 and CDR2: MNHNS, SASEGT. The CDR3 protein is CASTTDRGLGQPQHF. The CDR3 DNA reads TGTGCCAGCACCACCGACAGGGGGCTAGGTCAGCCCCAGCATTTT.

The chain has TRBV21-1 and TRBJ2-5; the table's TRBD1 call for D was not verified on the DNA. TRBV21-1 is noted as a pseudogene. The CDR3 spans 14 residues. The CDR3 coding sequence is TGTGCCAGCAGCAAAGAAGACACCCAAGAGACCCAGTACTTC. Translating gives CASSKEDTQETQYF.

The genes are TRBV6-1 and TRBJ2-7, with TRBD1 identical over 9 bases. V lost 9 bases and J lost 3; bases outside the gene matches: 3. The CDR3 runs to 12 residues. Germline CDR1 reads MNHNS; CDR2 reads SASEGT. The CDR3 bases are TGTGCCAGTGCGACAGGGGGCTACGAGCAGTACTTC. Protein: CASATGGYEQYF.

The gene calls are TRBV7-9 and TRBJ1-1; D perhaps matches TRBD1 (6 bases). The germline V gene has CDR1 SEHNR and CDR2 FQNEAQ (reference sequence). The CDR3 consists of 12 residues. Trimming removed 7 bases at V and 3 bases at J, with 9 bases between. CDR3 amino acids: CASKTGYTEAFF. DNA for the CDR3: TGTGCCAGCAAGACAGGCTACACTGAAGCTTTCTTT.

The J gene is TRBJ1-2, the V gene TRBV19, with D possibly TRBD1 on 6 matching bases. V was shortened by 10 bases and J by 4 bases, with 10 bases between the two germline ends. Germline V lookup: CDR1 LNHDA, CDR2 SQIVND (reference sequence). The CDR3 contains 11 residues. As DNA, the CDR3 is TGTGCCACCCGGACAGCCTATGGCTACACCTTC. This translates into CATRTAYGYTF.

The J gene is TRBJ2-1, the V gene TRBV5-6, with D tentatively TRBD2 (6 bases). This CDR3 comprises 14 residues. V lost 2 bases to trimming and J lost 8 bases, with 14 bases between them. Germline loops: CDR1 SGHDT, CDR2 YYEEEE. In DNA, the CDR3 is TGTGCCAGCAGCTTAGAGACTAGTGCGGATGAGCAGTTCTTC. It codes for CASSLETSADEQFF.

J is TRBJ2-2 and V is TRBV12-5; 7 bases line up with TRBD1. The CDR3 is made up of 18 amino acids. The trim removed 3 bases at V and 2 bases at J, leaving 12 bases unmatched. The V gene's germline CDR1 is LGHNT and CDR2 FRNRAP. This CDR3 is CASGFRVETGLNTGELFF. CDR3 in DNA: TGTGCTAGTGGTTTTCGGGTGGAGACAGGGTTAAACACCGGGGAGCTGTTTTTT. The full variable domain, rest sourced from reference TRBV12-5 and TRBJ2-2, is DARVTQTPRHKVTEMGQEVTMRCQPILGHNTVFWYRQTMMQGLELLAYFRNRAPLDDSGMPKDRFSAEMPDATLATLKIQPSEPRDSAVYFCASGFRVETGLNTGELFFGEGSRLTVL.

The CDR3 DNA reads as TGTGCCAGCAGCGGTAGGGGTGGAAACACCATATATTTT. Translated: CASSGRGGNTIYF. V usage is TRBV9 and J usage is TRBJ1-3; TRBD1 is a possible D gene (5 bases). V lost 3 bases to trimming and J lost 3 bases, with 7 bases between them. The CDR3 has 13 residues. Germline CDR1 SGDLS, CDR2 YYNGEE.

The chain uses TRBV7-3 and TRBJ2-2; no firm D call. Trimming cost V 2 bases and J 4 bases, with 5 bases left between them. This CDR3 comprises 13 residues. Per the germline V gene, CDR1 is SGHTA and CDR2 is FQGTGA. The DNA of the CDR3 is TGTGCCAGCAGCTTAGACTTCACCGGGGAGCTGTTTTTT. Translation gives CASSLDFTGELFF. The full variable domain, its missing parts supplied by reference TRBV7-3 and TRBJ2-2, is GAGVSQTPSNKVTEKGKYVELRCDPISGHTALYWYRQSLGQGPEFLIYFQGTGAADDSGLPNDRFFAVRPEGSVSTLKIQRTERGDSAVYLCASSLDFTGELFFGEGSRLTVL.

J is TRBJ1-5 and V is TRBV2; possibly TRBD1 for D (6 bases). Trimming pared 3 bases from V and 3 bases from J, leaving 18 bases between. The V gene's germline CDR1 is SNHLY and CDR2 FYNNEI. This CDR3 contains 17 residues. DNA for the CDR3: TGTGCCAGCAGTGACCGAGGGACACTGACATTCAATCAGCCCCAGCATTTT. Residues: CASSDRGTLTFNQPQHF.

This clone occurred a few times. The chain joins TRBV7-2 to TRBJ1-1; TRBD1 is a possible D gene (6 bases). The germline V and J ends were trimmed by 7 bases and 4 bases, with 16 bases remaining between them. There are 14 residues in the CDR3. CDR1 is SGHTA, CDR2 FQGNSA, per germline. This CDR3 reads CASTSNSGATEAFF. The CDR3, as DNA: TGTGCCAGCACCAGCAATTCAGGGGCCACTGAAGCTTTCTTT.

This clone was observed a single time. The chain has TRBV6-4 and TRBJ2-1; D is undetermined. Trimming took off 0 bases at V and 7 bases at J, with 13 bases between the two ends. Germline V CDR1 and CDR2: MRHNA, SNTAGT. The CDR3 spans 15 residues. The CDR3 is CASSDSSSTQNEQFF. The CDR3 nucleotides are TGTGCCAGCAGTGACTCTTCTAGTACCCAAAATGAGCAGTTCTTC.

The chain combines TRBV6-1 with TRBJ1-5, with TRBD1 matching 8 bases. J gave up 3 bases and V 3 bases, and 13 bases lay outside the gene matches. CDR1 is MNHNS, CDR2 SASEGT, per germline. The CDR3 has 18 residues. CDR3 region: CASSDAGGPIGFNQPQHF. The CDR3 DNA reads TGTGCCAGCAGTGATGCAGGGGGCCCGATAGGCTTCAATCAGCCCCAGCATTTT.